This T cell receptor (beta chain) was profiled in a study of cytomegalovirus exposure and HLA in healthy donors. As for this clone: Its antigen is not identified.

Some clones are missing from TCRdb's copy, which holds only in-frame ones; the method was immunoSEQ multiplex PCR. The table includes about 270,000 clones, 80% to 90% detected once. Germline V gene lookup returns CDR1 GTSNPN and CDR2 SVGIG (reference sequence). The CDR3 contains 16 residues. Trimming at V came to 0 bases and at J to 3 bases, leaving 6 bases not matched to a gene. Study findings and constraints: Associated with cytomegalovirus, according to the listing, were 150 to 200 TCR beta chains. For most TCR sequences rarity was the rule, although some public TCRs occurred in many donors. Three CMV-associated chains proved CMV antigen-specific in vitro.

The chain is built from TRBV30 and TRBJ2-1; TRBD2 aligns across 9 bases. The receptor comes from a woman aged 18-29 years in good health and CMV-seronegative. The sample consisted of PBMCs. The CDR3 sequence: CAWSVSRTSDYNEQFF. The CDR3 DNA reads TGTGCCTGGAGTGTATCTCGGACTAGCGACTACAATGAGCAGTTCTTC.